This T cell receptor (beta chain) emerged from a study of blood T cell repertoires in COVID-19 (dated by TCRdb to 2019 to 2021). Background for the entire study: Samples from collaborators originated in the United States, Italy and Spain and spanned both the acute and convalescent phases of COVID-19. The prospective study material was composed of cDNA or gDNA derived from T cells, B-cell-depleted T cells, or PBMCs. The dataset comprised deeply sampled blood TCRbeta repertoires from subjects exposed to, actively infected with, or recovered from COVID-19. The repertoires were released in a freely available public database intended as a resource for research on the immune response to SARS-CoV-2. Samples came from the ongoing ImmuneRACE study (first 160 participants) plus 1,254 subjects from 6 global collaborators. Nearly every sample came with metadata listing a de-identified subject ID, COVID-19 status, age in years and sex. Where available, HLA class I and class II types were taken from metadata supplied by the sample provider and were not determined by assay-based typing. Results the study describes overall, beyond this receptor: The quantity of clinical and demographic metadata differed by source and by participant and was supplied without curation.

From V the trimming removes 4 bases and from J it removes 4 bases, while the gene matches leave 7 bases of the junction unaccounted for. CDR1 and CDR2 are drawn from the germline V gene (reference sequence): LGHDT, YNNKEL. Counted from cysteine to phenylalanine, this CDR3 has 16 amino acids. The read is trimmed to its CDR3 DNA, 48 bases read in frame from base 1. Participants in the prospective study were enrolled through a virtual design, were aged roughly 18 to 100 years, and lived in 24 United States geographic areas. Cohort assignment in the prospective study relied on participant-reported clinical history from a screening survey and a study questionnaire. Exposed participants had been in contact, within 2 weeks of entering the study, with a person who had a PCR-confirmed or clinician-diagnosed case of COVID-19. Each participant in the prospective study had whole blood, serum and a nasopharyngeal or oropharyngeal swab collected by mobile phlebotomists. Participants in the prospective study had the option to provide additional blood draws and questionnaires over a 2-month period. Blood samples from the prospective study were shipped frozen or at room temperature prior to DNA extraction.

TCRbeta CDR3 regions were amplified from genomic DNA using the immunoSEQ Assay, a bias-controlled multiplex PCR. The published analysis was carried out like this. The number of nucleated cells in each sample was estimated by amplification of reference gene primers within the assay. Sequence reads were collapsed and filtered to measure the absolute abundance of every unique TCRbeta CDR3 rearrangement. For each sample, productive Simpson clonality was calculated as the square root of Simpson's diversity index across productive rearrangements. In TCRdb, the immuneACCESS table is reduced to in-frame sequences with V and J assigned. These tables do not hold every clone; where another copy was compared, an unresolved V gene accounts for under half, and the others remain unexplained. V, J and clone size derive from that table, while D and trimming were established from the DNA sequence. The sample table shows about 230,000 clones, and approximately 88% are seen once. More than 3% of the sample is held by the ten biggest clonotypes.

Turning to this clone: Its cognate antigen has yet to be identified. No quality values exist for individual bases; no much larger clone is one base distant.

This chain joins TRBV3-1 (or the pseudogene TRBV3-2) to TRBJ2-1, and 10 junctional nucleotides match TRBD2. This sequence was found in a woman in her 30s who had been exposed to COVID-19. Sample: PBMCs or T cells enriched from blood (not recorded which). The CDR3 protein sequence reads: CASSRGLAERYNEQFF. In nucleotides, the sequence is TGTGCCAGCAGCCGAGGACTAGCGGAGAGATACAATGAGCAGTTCTTC.